What follows describes a single TCR beta chain. This entry comes from a study of Graves' ophthalmopathy and Graves' hyperthyroidism. Amplified material comprised TCR beta CDR3 regions derived from RNA transcripts. In the first round, RT-PCR was carried out with HTBI primers, and a multiplex PCR formed the second round. Via MiXCR, TCRdb re-called the multiplex PCR reads, giving one row per CDR3 protein. The data show some 170,000 distinct CDR3 sequences, roughly 36% seen once. The sequencing input was peripheral blood. The clonotype was recovered from a man aged 25 to 40 with Graves' ophthalmopathy.

The CDR3 reads CAWRQTGELFF. The CDR3 nucleotides read TGTGCCTGGAGACAAACCGGGGAGCTGTTTTTT. The chain recombines TRBV30 with TRBJ2-2; D unresolved. The CDR3 extends over 11 amino acids. CDR1 is GTSNPN, CDR2 SVGIG, per germline (reference sequence). V was cut by 3 bases and J by 5 bases, with 4 bases left in between.